This T cell receptor beta chain is from a study of blood T cell repertoires in COVID-19. Across the study: Some COVID-19 samples were acute and others convalescent; all came from the United States, Italy and Spain. PBMCs, B-cell-depleted T cells, or T cells were the source of the cDNA or gDNA that made up the material.

V shed 7 bases and J 6 bases; nucleotides not matched to a gene: 11. CDR3 length equals 15 residues. Germline values: CDR1 SGHNT, CDR2 YENEEA. In the original workflow: Reference gene primer amplification gave nucleated cell count estimates. Here immunoSEQ multiplex PCR was the method, and the copy in TCRdb shows in-frame clones only, minus some. D and trimming were read from the DNA, whereas the V and J calls and clone size are those reported in that table. Of about 250,000 clones in the sample, about 88% were seen once. The V gene is TRBV11-3, the J gene TRBJ2-2; 7 nucleotides line up with TRBD1. The TCR originated in a woman between 40 and 50 years old who had recovered from COVID-19. Sequencing was performed on peripheral blood. In nucleotides, the CDR3 is TGTGCCAGCAACCCGGACAGGACCTTAGCCGGGGAGCTGTTTTTT. Translated, it gives CASNPDRTLAGELFF. The full variable domain, its missing parts supplied by reference TRBV11-3 and TRBJ2-2, is EAGVVQSPRYKIIEKKQPVAFWCNPISGHNTLYWYLQNLGQGPELLIRYENEEAVDDSQLPKDRFSAERLKGVDSTLKIQPAELGDSAVYLCASNPDRTLAGELFFGEGSRLTVL.